The present T cell receptor beta chain was sequenced within a study of T cells in Graves' hyperthyroidism and ophthalmopathy. Study context: The initial diagnosis was the point when peripheral blood was collected, ahead of any treatment.

RNA transcripts were the template for amplifying TCR beta CDR3 regions. HTBI primers drove first-round RT-PCR of the TCR CDR3. TCRdb re-analysed the multiplex PCR reads in MiXCR, keeping a single row per CDR3 protein. The table records roughly 640,000 distinct CDR3 sequences, roughly 16% of them present only once. Per the germline V gene, CDR1 is ENHRY and CDR2 is SYGVKD. The germline V and J ends were trimmed by 3 bases and 2 bases, with 9 bases remaining between them. The CDR3 totals 14 residues. Pregnant or lactating patients were excluded, as were those with uncontrolled infection or other autoimmune disease.

The material sequenced was blood. The clonotype comes from a woman between 35 and 50 years old with Graves' ophthalmopathy. The V gene is TRBV10-3, the J gene TRBJ2-3; no firm D call. DNA of the CDR3: TGTGCCATCAGTGACCTTGACTCCACAGATACGCAGTATTTT. As protein: CAISDLDSTDTQYF.